A selection of T cell receptor beta chains follows, all from one sample in a study of blood T cell repertoires in COVID-19. The data were produced by immunoSEQ multiplex PCR, yet TCRdb's version contains in-frame clones alone and is incomplete. The data show 200,000 to 300,000 clones, with roughly 90% seen just once and approximately 2.8% held by the top ten. Sequencing was done on a sample of PBMCs or T cells enriched from blood (not recorded which). Source of these receptors: a woman aged 30 to 39 with acute COVID-19. CDR3s include the opening cysteine and the closing phenylalanine or tryptophan. A D gene is named only where the DNA matches it firmly.

v_call d_call cdr3_aa
TRBV5-1 . CASSMTALNTEAFF
TRBV14 . CASSPLRQATYEQYF
TRBV7-7 . CASSLSRWRGSYEQYF
TRBV7-9 . CASRGTVGATEAFF
TRBV7-8 TRBD1 CASSNRQGGTTEAFF
TRBV18 . CASSSGSFDEQYF
TRBV7-9 TRBD2 CATPAGPGGDPYNEQFF
TRBV2 . CASTSSDSSNEKLFF
TRBV12-5 . CASGFNRVVQPQHF
TRBV3-1/TRBV3-2 . CASSQATAGRETQYF
TRBV19 TRBD1 CASSLQGRDYGYTF
TRBV7-2 . CASSLGSIGQAFF
TRBV2 TRBD2 CASRGRTSGGYNEQFF
TRBV27 . CASSFGGYSGNTIYF
TRBV7-2 . CASSLRGTGELFF
TRBV2 . CASSLGGGVNEKLFF
TRBV5-4 TRBD1 CASSTDRGRPNEKLFF
TRBV29-1 TRBD2 CSVEGRILAGSSTDTQYF
TRBV6-5 TRBD1 CASNSIQGANQPQHF
TRBV7-2 . CASSPGWRSSNQPQHF
TRBV19 TRBD1 CASSLDRERQYF
TRBV5-6 TRBD1 CASRGTGNTEAFF
TRBV5-8 . CASSSPAETDTQYF
TRBV7-9 TRBD1 CASTSRDREGNTIYF
TRBV6-5 TRBD1 CASSRGTGVGYEQYF
TRBV19 TRBD1 CASSQGAEAFF
TRBV18 TRBD1 CASSPDGQGASGYTF
TRBV28 . CASIYRRGEAFF
TRBV9 TRBD1 CASSITGDTYNSPLHF
TRBV29-1 . CSVEDRSNYGYTF
TRBV29-1 . CSVKQANTEAFF
TRBV7-2 . CASSFGTTNEKLFF
TRBV3-1/TRBV3-2 TRBD1 CASSPRDRGYEQYF
TRBV7-8 . CASSLTQGWDGYTF
TRBV5-1 TRBD1 CASSLVQGYPAFF
TRBV28 . CASSLYGSGPHQPQHF
TRBV29-1 . CSALGENEQFF
TRBV18 . CASSPWQGSTDTQYF
TRBV5-3 TRBD1 CARSLLGQGPEAFF
TRBV6-2/TRBV6-3 TRBD1 CASSYGQGDTGELFF
TRBV24-1 TRBD2 CATSGGGSGGTDTQYF
TRBV19 . CASTHSLGLYGYTF
TRBV4-1 . CASSRRGSIDTEAFF
TRBV11-2 . CASSSRRGAYEQYF
TRBV7-2 TRBD1 CASSLDPGGSSSQPQHF